The clone carrying this T cell receptor (beta chain) was seen only a few times. Trimming at V came to 4 bases and at J to 1 base, leaving 10 bases not matched to a gene. This CDR3 region has 17 residues. CDR1 and CDR2 from the germline V gene are SGHAT and FQDESV (reference sequence). The record originates from a study of cytomegalovirus exposure and HLA in healthy donors. Study details: A prior study identified over 100 million unique TCR beta sequences from 150 million to 200 million T cells.

Both 60 Vbeta primers and 13 Jbeta primers went into the PCR. Assay used: immunoSEQ multiplex PCR; TCRdb lists only in-frame clones, some missing. The sample carries 150,000 or so clones, around 70% recorded once. The material sequenced was PBMCs. The chain joins TRBV11-1 to TRBJ1-1; 9 positions match TRBD1. The sequence was collected from a man aged 25-45 years in good health and CMV-seronegative. The CDR3 nucleotides read TGTGCCAGCAGCTCAAGTCCCGGGACAGGGACGAACACTGAAGCTTTCTTT. Its translation is CASSSSPGTGTNTEAFF.